The T cell receptor (beta chain) described here comes from a study of T-cell reconstitution after alpha-beta-depleted transplantation in children. About this clonotype itself: Its antigen is not known.

General study findings and limits: Fresh T-cell production supplied most of the T-cell counts and diversity seen one year after transplant. Surviving recipient cells, namely T cells and thymic progenitors, were the source of high day-60 TCRbeta diversity in some patients. At around two months after transplant, the alpha-beta T cells were reportedly derived from several hundred expanded clones that came from non-depleted graft cells.

Trimming took off 5 bases at V and 8 bases at J, with 17 bases between the two ends. The germline gives CDR1 KGHDR, CDR2 SFDVKD. CDR3 size: 14 residues. A TCRbeta library incorporating unique molecular identifiers was prepared. TCRdb independently ran MiXCR on the PCR reads; one entry per CDR3 protein. The repertoire holds about a million distinct CDR3 sequences, less than 30% seen once, with roughly 27% in the top ten. This TCR was sampled from a boy under three years old who had a stem cell transplant for SCID, so the T cells may come from the graft donor. This specimen was PBMCs, mostly from graft donor cells, taken 360 days after TCRalphabeta/CD19-depleted stem cell transplant. The chain uses TRBV24-1 and TRBJ1-2; D ambiguous. The CDR3 spells CATSALGKASGYTF. CDR3 bases: TGTGCCACCAGTGCCTTGGGGAAAGCGAGCGGCTACACCTTC.